Listed here are 3 T cell receptor beta chains from one sample, sequenced in a study of type 1 and type 2 diabetes patients. PCR was run on genomic DNA. Multiplex PCR with 30 forward and 13 reverse primers amplified the TCR beta CDR3. TCRdb reanalysed the multiplex PCR reads using MiXCR and keeps one entry per CDR3 protein. The sample has about 290,000 distinct CDR3 sequences; roughly 44% are singletons. The sequenced sample consisted of peripheral blood mononuclear cells (PBMCs). The source of these receptors is a man younger than 30 with type 2 diabetes.

This chain uses TRBV13 with TRBJ1-5; D not resolved. Looked up from germline, CDR1 is PRHDT and CDR2 is FYEKMQ (reference sequence). The CDR3 covers 14 residues. V was cut by 3 bases and J by 3 bases, with 9 bases left in between. Here the CDR3 DNA reads TGTGCCAGCAGCTTCTCCCAGGACAATCAGCCCCAGCATTTT. This gives the protein CASSFSQDNQPQHF.

For this clonotype: A read error may account for a junction end that differs from germline. In DNA form, the CDR3 reads TGTGCCACCAGCCCGGGGGAGTTGGGCTACGAGCAGTACTTC. It translates to CATSPGELGYEQYF. The J gene is TRBJ2-7, the V gene TRBV7-9; D might be TRBD2 (6 bases). CDR1 is SEHNR and CDR2 is FQNEAQ in the germline V gene (reference sequence). The CDR3 has 14 residues. The whole variable domain, remainder taken from reference TRBV7-9 and TRBJ2-7, is DTGVSQNPRHKITKRGQNVTFRCDPISEHNRLYWYRQTLGQGPEFLTYFQNEAQLEKSRLLSDRFSAERPKGSFSTLEIQRTEQGDSAMYLCATSPGELGYEQYFGPGTRLTVT.

V usage is TRBV6-6 and J usage is TRBJ2-7; D unresolved. Germline V lookup: CDR1 MNHNY, CDR2 SVGAGI (reference sequence). The CDR3 runs to 17 residues. V lost 4 bases to trimming and J lost 3 bases, with 22 bases between them. The CDR3 bases are TGTGCCAGCAGTTCCACCTGGACCTATTTCCTCTACTACGAGCAGTACTTC. Translated, it gives CASSSTWTYFLYYEQYF.